This T cell receptor (beta chain) was found in a study of cytomegalovirus exposure and HLA in healthy donors. Study-level results: The study listed approximately 160 cytomegalovirus-associated TCR beta chains. Cytomegalovirus status, reportedly, was diagnosed with high specificity and sensitivity by the classifier.

Only one count was recorded for this clone. The antigen is unknown. Using immunoSEQ multiplex PCR, the repertoire was profiled, and TCRdb retains in-frame clones only, with some absent. This sample has more than 130,000 clones, with approximately 86% found just once. Per the germline V gene, CDR1 is MNHNY and CDR2 is SVGAGI (reference sequence). The CDR3 extends over 15 amino acids. Trimming took 6 bases from V and 1 from J, leaving 13 bases between them. The chain recombines TRBV6-6 with TRBJ2-1, with a tentative D call TRBD2 (6 bases). What was sequenced was PBMCs. This clonotype was obtained from a woman aged 18-29 years in good health and CMV-seropositive. The CDR3 DNA reads TGTGCCAGCAGGACTAGGGGAGGTTCCTACAATGAGCAGTTCTTC. Translated, it gives CASRTRGGSYNEQFF.